This T cell receptor beta chain was retrieved from a study of cytomegalovirus exposure and HLA in healthy donors. Looked up from germline, CDR1 is SGHTA and CDR2 is FQGNSA. The V end was cut by 2 bases, the J end by 6 bases, with 3 bases between. The CDR3 runs to 11 residues. The PCR contained 60 Vbeta and 13 Jbeta primers. TCRdb's table, derived via immunoSEQ multiplex PCR, lists solely in-frame clones and lacks some. The sample contains 190,000 or so clones, under 90% of which appear only once. The material sequenced was PBMCs. The source is a boy aged 2-9 years in good health and CMV-seronegative. The chain couples TRBV7-2 to TRBJ2-3, with no clear D. The CDR3 nucleotides are TGTGCCAGCAGCTTACATGATACGCAGTATTTT. Translated: CASSLHDTQYF.